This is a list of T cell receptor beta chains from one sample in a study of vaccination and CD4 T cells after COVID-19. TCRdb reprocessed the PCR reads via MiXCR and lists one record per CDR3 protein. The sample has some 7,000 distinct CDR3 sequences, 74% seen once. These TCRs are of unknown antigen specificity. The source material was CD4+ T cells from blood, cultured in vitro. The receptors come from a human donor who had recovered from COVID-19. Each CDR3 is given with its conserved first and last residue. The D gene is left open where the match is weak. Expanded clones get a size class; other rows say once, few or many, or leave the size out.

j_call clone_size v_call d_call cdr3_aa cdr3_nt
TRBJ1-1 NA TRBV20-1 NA CSARDIRGKDTEAFF TGCAGTGCTAGAGATATACGGGGAAAGGACACTGAAGCTTTCTTT
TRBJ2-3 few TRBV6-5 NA CASSSSTDTQYF TGTGCCAGCAGTTCTAGCACAGATACGCAGTATTTT
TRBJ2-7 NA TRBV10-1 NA CASSEFTPGEQYF TGCGCCAGCAGTGAATTCACCCCGGGCGAGCAGTACTTC
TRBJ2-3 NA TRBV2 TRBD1 CASSTGTVTDTQYF TGTGCCAGCAGTACTGGGACAGTCACAGATACGCAGTATTTT
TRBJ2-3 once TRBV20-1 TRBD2 CSAPGGGGNADTQYF TGCAGTGCGCCTGGCGGGGGAGGGAACGCAGATACGCAGTATTTT
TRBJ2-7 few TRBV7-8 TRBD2 CASSTWTSGSSYEQYF TGTGCCAGCAGCACCTGGACTAGCGGGAGCTCCTACGAGCAGTACTTC
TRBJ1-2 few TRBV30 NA CAWGEGSRYTF TGTGCCTGGGGGGAAGGGTCCCGTTACACCTTC
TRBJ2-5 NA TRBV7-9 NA CASSPKVRVGETQYF TGTGCCAGCAGCCCAAAAGTCAGGGTGGGCGAGACCCAGTACTTC
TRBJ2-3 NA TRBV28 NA CASSSIGSATLDTQYF TGTGCCAGCAGTTCCATTGGTAGCGCTACGTTAGATACGCAGTATTTT
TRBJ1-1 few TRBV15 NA CATSRDMETRAFF TGTGCCACCAGCAGAGATATGGAGACTCGAGCTTTCTTT
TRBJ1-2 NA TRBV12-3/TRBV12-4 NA CASSLVQANGYTF TGTGCCAGCAGTTTGGTACAGGCTAATGGCTACACCTTC
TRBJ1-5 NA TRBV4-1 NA CASSQALDTAQHF TGCGCCAGCAGCCAGGCCCTGGACACGGCCCAGCATTTT
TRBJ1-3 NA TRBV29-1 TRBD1 CSVSSRGVSGNTIYF TGCAGCGTAAGCAGCAGGGGGGTCTCTGGAAACACCATATATTTT
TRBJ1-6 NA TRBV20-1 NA CSARDAVRQEGAPLHF TGCAGTGCTAGAGATGCCGTTCGACAGGAAGGGGCACCCCTCCACTTT
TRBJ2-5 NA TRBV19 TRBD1 CASSIDPGTGGRETQYF TGTGCCAGTAGTATAGATCCCGGGACAGGGGGCCGAGAGACCCAGTACTTC
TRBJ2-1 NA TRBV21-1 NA CASSKKSYNEQFF TGTGCCAGCAGCAAAAAATCGTACAATGAGCAGTTCTTC
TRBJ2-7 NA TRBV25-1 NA CASSPRPVGEQYF TGTGCCAGCAGTCCTCGCCCTGTTGGGGAGCAGTACTTC
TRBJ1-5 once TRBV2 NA CASSEGTFSNQPQHF TGTGCCAGCAGTGAAGGGACTTTTAGCAATCAGCCCCAGCATTTT
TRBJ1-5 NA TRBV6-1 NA CASSRDSSQPQHF TGTGCCAGCAGTCGAGATTCCAGTCAGCCCCAGCATTTT
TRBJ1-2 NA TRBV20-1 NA CSATDPASGGYTF TGCAGTGCTACGGACCCGGCTTCAGGGGGCTACACCTTC
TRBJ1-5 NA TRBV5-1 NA CASSFAGDQPQHF TGCGCCAGCAGCTTTGCAGGGGATCAGCCCCAGCATTTT
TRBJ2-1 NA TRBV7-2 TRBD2 CASSLEGLAVDEQFF TGTGCCAGCAGCTTAGAGGGACTAGCGGTGGATGAGCAGTTCTTC
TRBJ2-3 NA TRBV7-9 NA CASSPKTADTQYF TGTGCCAGCAGCCCAAAGACCGCAGATACGCAGTATTTT
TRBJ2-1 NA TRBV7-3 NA CASSPTGLVSYNEQFF TGTGCCAGCAGCCCGACAGGACTAGTCTCCTACAATGAGCAGTTCTTC
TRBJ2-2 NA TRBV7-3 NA CASSPPVTGELFF TGTGCCAGCAGCCCCCCCGTCACCGGGGAGCTGTTTTTT
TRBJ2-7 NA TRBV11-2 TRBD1 CASSQDRDRVLVGEQYF TGTGCCAGCAGCCAAGACCGGGACAGGGTCCTAGTGGGGGAGCAGTACTTC
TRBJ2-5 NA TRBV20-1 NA CSAHQETQYF TGCAGTGCCCACCAAGAGACCCAGTACTTC
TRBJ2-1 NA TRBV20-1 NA CSVPGQGNGESEQFF TGCAGTGTTCCCGGCCAGGGTAATGGCGAGAGTGAGCAGTTCTTC
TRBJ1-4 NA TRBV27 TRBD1 CASSRGQGRGLFF TGTGCCAGCAGTCGTGGACAGGGAAGGGGACTGTTTTTT
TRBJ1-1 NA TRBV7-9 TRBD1 CASSVGQGPFEAFF TGTGCCAGCAGCGTGGGACAGGGGCCCTTTGAAGCTTTCTTT
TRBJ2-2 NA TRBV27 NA CASSLGQGGTGELFF TGTGCCAGCAGTTTAGGGCAGGGGGGCACCGGGGAGCTGTTTTTT
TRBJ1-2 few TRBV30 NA CAWRALRELGYTF TGTGCCTGGCGGGCCCTGAGGGAGCTTGGCTACACCTTC
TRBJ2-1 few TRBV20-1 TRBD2 CSARGVAGGDNEQFF TGCAGTGCAAGGGGGGTAGCGGGGGGAGACAATGAGCAGTTCTTC
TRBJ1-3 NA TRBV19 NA CASRPGATGNTIYF TGTGCCAGTAGACCCGGGGCGACTGGAAACACCATATATTTT
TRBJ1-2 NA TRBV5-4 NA CASSLDRDRGYTF TGTGCCAGCAGCTTGGACAGGGATCGGGGCTACACCTTC
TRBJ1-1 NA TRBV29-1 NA CSVEVENTEAFF TGCAGCGTTGAAGTCGAGAACACTGAAGCTTTCTTT
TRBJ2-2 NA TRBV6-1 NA CASSDHRTGELFF TGTGCCAGCAGTGACCATCGGACCGGGGAGCTGTTTTTT
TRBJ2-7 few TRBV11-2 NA CASSPAVVQYF TGTGCCAGCAGCCCCGCGGTGGTGCAGTACTTC